Each of the 23 T cell receptor beta chains below was sequenced from the same sample in a study of cytomegalovirus exposure and HLA in healthy donors. TCRdb keeps only in-frame clones here, not all; method: immunoSEQ multiplex PCR. The data show about 150,000 clones, roughly 91% seen once. Sequencing used PBMCs. The receptors originated from a man aged 18-30 years in good health and CMV-seronegative.

This clone was detected only once. This chain links TRBV6-1 with TRBJ1-2, with D possibly TRBD1 on 6 matching bases. The CDR3 contains 17 residues. CDR1 is MNHNS, CDR2 SASEGT, per germline. With 6 bases removed from V and 7 bases from J, the gap between germline ends came to 27 bases. CDR3: CASRERGQSGSLFGYTF. CDR3 bases: TGTGCCAGCAGAGAACGAGGACAGTCTGGAAGCCTTTTTGGCTACACCTTC.

The chain employs TRBV4-1 and TRBJ1-1; 7 positions match TRBD1. Losses at the gene ends were 0 bases for V and 5 bases for J; bases not matched to a gene: 12. The CDR3 consists of 17 residues. CDR1 MGHRA and CDR2 YSYEKL come from the germline V gene. The CDR3: CASSQDWVRGRMTEAFF. CDR3 in DNA: TGCGCCAGCAGCCAAGACTGGGTTAGGGGGCGTATGACTGAAGCTTTCTTT.

V gene TRBV6-5 combines with J gene TRBJ1-1, with a possible D match to TRBD1 (5 bases). Deletions cut 0 bases from V and 0 bases from J, with 8 bases between. Germline V gene lookup returns CDR1 MNHEY and CDR2 SVGAGI. This CDR3 is 15 amino acids long. The CDR3 loop reads CASSYSRTLNTEAFF. The CDR3 DNA reads as TGTGCCAGCAGTTACTCGAGGACACTGAACACTGAAGCTTTCTTT.

This rearrangement joins TRBV5-1 to TRBJ2-7; the match to TRBD1 covers 7 bases. Germline trimming cut 0 bases from V and 5 bases from J; bases unmatched to any gene: 5. This CDR3 contains 14 residues. Germline assignment: CDR1 SGHRS and CDR2 YFSETQ. CDR3 sequence reads: CASSLGQGENEQYV. Here the CDR3 DNA reads TGCGCCAGCAGCTTGGGACAGGGAGAGAACGAGCAGTACGTC.

The chain joins TRBV5-1 to TRBJ2-7, with D maybe TRBD1 (6 bases). Trimming pared 2 bases from V and 5 bases from J, leaving 8 bases between. The CDR3 totals 12 residues. Germline V gives CDR1 SGHRS, CDR2 YFSETQ. The CDR3 DNA follows: TGCGCCAGCAGCTTACAGGGAGACGAGCAGTACGTC. It translates to CASSLQGDEQYV.

In its sample, this clone was seen once. The rearrangement uses TRBV5-6 and TRBJ1-4; 8 bases match TRBD1. Germline CDR1 reads SGHDT; CDR2 reads YYEEEE. After removal of 3 bases from V and 8 bases from J, the junction contained 3 bases not matched to a gene. The CDR3 spans 13 residues. CDR3 loop: CASSWGQAEKLFF. The CDR3 DNA sequence: TGTGCCAGCAGCTGGGGACAGGCCGAAAAACTGTTTTTT.

The J gene is TRBJ2-3, the V gene TRBV28, with TRBD1 matching over 8 bases. Per germline, CDR1 MDHEN and CDR2 SYDVKM. There are 16 residues in the CDR3. J gave up 1 base and V 6 bases, and 9 bases lay outside the gene matches. For the CDR3, the DNA is TGTGCCAGCAGGCCCGGGCTGGACAGGGGCACAGATACGCAGTATTTT. It translates to CASRPGLDRGTDTQYF.

The chain has TRBV4-3 and TRBJ2-1; the D is unclear. CDR3 length: 17 residues. Trimming pared 0 bases from V and 4 bases from J, leaving 16 bases between. Germline V gene lookup returns CDR1 LGHNA and CDR2 YSLEER. The CDR3 nucleotides are TGCGCCAGCAGCCAAGATCATATCCGGGTGGGTTACAATGAGCAGTTCTTC. Translated: CASSQDHIRVGYNEQFF.

The chain combines TRBV5-6 with TRBJ2-7; D is ambiguous. Trimming took 1 base from V and 5 from J, leaving 10 bases between them. The germline gives CDR1 SGHDT, CDR2 YYEEEE. This CDR3 spans 13 amino acids. CDR3 in amino acids: CASSLWRSDEQYF. CDR3 DNA sequence: TGTGCCAGCAGCTTGTGGAGAAGCGACGAGCAGTACTTC.

Only one count was recorded for this clone. This chain's CDR3 is CASSFVGEDNYGYTF. The CDR3 DNA sequence: TGTGCCAGTAGCTTTGTCGGTGAGGATAACTATGGCTACACCTTC. V and J are TRBV19 and TRBJ1-2; D is uncertain. Between the trimmed V and J ends, which lost 6 bases and 1 base, there was a span of 15 bases. The CDR3 covers 15 residues. From germline, CDR1 is LNHDA and CDR2 SQIVND (reference sequence).

This clone was recorded only once. This chain uses TRBV25-1 with TRBJ1-2, with D unclear. V was cut by 6 bases and J by 5 bases, with 7 bases left in between. CDR3 length equals 11 residues. CDR1 MGHDK and CDR2 SYGVNS come from the germline V gene. CDR3 protein: CASRQLYGYTF. The CDR3 DNA is TGTGCCAGCAGACAGCTATATGGCTACACCTTC.

V usage is TRBV7-8 and J usage is TRBJ1-3; D is undetermined. From germline, CDR1 is SGHVS and CDR2 FQNEAQ. Trimming removed 1 base from V and 4 bases from J, with 14 bases in between. This CDR3 has 16 amino acids. The CDR3 DNA sequence: TGTGCCAGCAGCTTAGAAAGTCTACCTCTCGGAAACACCATATATTTT. Translating it yields CASSLESLPLGNTIYF.

This rearrangement joins TRBV28 to TRBJ2-2; 8 positions match TRBD2. The V and J ends lost 8 bases and 5 bases, in that order; junction bases with no gene match: 13. Germline CDR1 reads MDHEN; CDR2 reads SYDVKM. This CDR3 is built from 16 residues. The CDR3 DNA follows: TGTGCCAGCTCACCGGGACTAGTCGGATATACCGGGGAGCTGTTTTTT. Its protein product is CASSPGLVGYTGELFF.

This clone was picked up a small number of times. The genes are TRBV10-3 and TRBJ1-3; TRBD1 matches at 7 bases. This CDR3 is built from 14 residues. Germline V gives CDR1 ENHRY, CDR2 SYGVKD. After removal of 0 bases from V and 6 bases from J, the junction contained 2 bases not matched to a gene. The CDR3 loop reads CAISESTGANTIYF. In DNA form, the CDR3 reads TGTGCCATCAGTGAGTCTACAGGGGCAAACACCATATATTTT.

About this clone: Other DNA sequences in the same sample also yield this CDR3. The V and J genes are TRBV2 and TRBJ2-3, with D perhaps TRBD1 (5 bases). The V and J ends lost 2 bases and 9 bases respectively, with 6 bases between them. The CDR3 spans 11 residues. Germline-derived CDR1 and CDR2 are SNHLY and FYNNEI. The CDR3 loop is CASSEKGTQYF. CDR3 sequence (DNA): TGTGCCAGCAGTGAAAAGGGGACGCAGTATTTT.

This chain joins TRBV4-1 and TRBJ1-5; D call uncertain. Germline lookup yields CDR1 MGHRA and CDR2 YSYEKL. V was clipped by 1 base and J by 6 bases, with 7 bases between them. The CDR3 sequence is 13 residues long. The CDR3 DNA reads as TGCGCCAGCAGCCAAGTAACAAGTCAGCCCCAGCATTTT. Its translation: CASSQVTSQPQHF.

The chain uses TRBV18 and TRBJ1-5; D is perhaps TRBD1 (5 bases). The CDR3 is made up of 15 amino acids. Germline lookup yields CDR1 KGHSH and CDR2 LQKENI. V lost 2 bases and J lost 7, with 15 bases in between. In nucleotides, the CDR3 is TGTGCCAGCTCACCAATTAGTCAGGGTTCGCAGCCCCAGCATTTT. Translating gives CASSPISQGSQPQHF.

The chain links TRBV11-2 to TRBJ2-5; 9 positions match TRBD1. The CDR3 is made up of 15 amino acids. The V segment lost 7 bases and the J segment 1 base; nucleotides outside the gene matches: 7. Germline CDR1 and CDR2: SGHAT and FQNNGV. This CDR3 is CASTSDRGSQETQYF. The CDR3 coding sequence is TGTGCCAGCACCTCGGACAGGGGTAGCCAAGAGACCCAGTACTTC.

The chain is built from TRBV28 and TRBJ2-7; 9 nucleotides align to TRBD2. The CDR3 consists of 15 residues. Germline-derived CDR1 and CDR2 are MDHEN and SYDVKM. J was trimmed by 0 bases and V by 1 base; bases with no gene match: 1. The CDR3 coding sequence is TGTGCCAGCAGTTTATCGACTAGCGGCTCCTACGAGCAGTACTTC. Translating gives CASSLSTSGSYEQYF.

This rearrangement joins TRBV5-1 to TRBJ2-1; D gene unclear. This CDR3 has 14 residues. CDR1 and CDR2 (germline): SGHRS, YFSETQ. V lost 1 base to trimming and J lost 3 bases, with 8 bases between them. As DNA, the CDR3 is TGCGCCAGCAGCTTGTTGCCGGGCTACAATGAGCAGTTCTTC. This sequence encodes CASSLLPGYNEQFF.

This clone showed up just once. V gene TRBV27 combines with J gene TRBJ2-1, with D perhaps TRBD2 (6 bases). The CDR3 is 14 amino acids. V was trimmed by 2 bases and J by 12 bases, leaving 17 bases between them. Germline V gene lookup returns CDR1 MNHEY and CDR2 SMNVEV (reference sequence). The CDR3, as DNA: TGTGCCAGCAGTTTAGGGATGACTAGTTCTGGGCAGTTCTTC. This sequence encodes CASSLGMTSSGQFF.

The V and J genes are TRBV5-1 and TRBJ1-5; 9 positions agree with TRBD1. The CDR3 is made up of 15 amino acids. Germline CDR1 reads SGHRS; CDR2 reads YFSETQ. The J segment lost 2 bases and the V segment lost 0 bases, leaving 0 bases of the junction unmatched. The DNA of the CDR3 is TGCGCCAGCAGCTTGGGGACAGGGGGCAATCAGCCCCAGCATTTT. Residues: CASSLGTGGNQPQHF.

This clone was seen a single time. This chain links TRBV5-1 with TRBJ2-3; 10 positions match TRBD2. The V segment lost 6 bases and the J segment 9 bases; nucleotides outside the gene matches: 13. Germline V lookup: CDR1 SGHRS, CDR2 YFSETQ. The CDR3 runs to 15 residues. CDR3 DNA sequence: TGCGCCAGCACGGGGAAGCGGGAGGGTGGAGGGACGCAGTATTTT. Its translation: CASTGKREGGGTQYF.